This passage covers 15 T cell receptor beta chains from one sample sequenced in a study of CD8 T cells in ankylosing spondylitis. Study-wide results and limits: Ankylosing spondylitis blood appeared to be characterized by a TCR beta motif of roughly eight highly homologous variants.

The antigens for these receptors are not known. TCRdb analysed the 5' RACE reads with MiXCR anew, one entry per CDR3 protein. The repertoire includes over 600,000 distinct CDR3 sequences, about 20% of them detected once, and 19% sits in the top ten. Sequenced: blood, either unsorted or a sorted T cell fraction (not recorded which). These receptors all come from a male donor with ankylosing spondylitis.

This clonotype was found a few times. The chain recombines TRBV29-1 with TRBJ2-1, with TRBD2 identical over 14 bases. The germline CDR1 and CDR2 sequences are SQVTM and ANQGSEA. After removal of 4 bases from V and 7 bases from J, the junction contained 3 bases not matched to a gene. The CDR3 has 14 amino acids. The CDR3 loop is CSVGTSGGNNEQFF. The CDR3 DNA follows: TGCAGCGTTGGGACTAGCGGGGGGAATAATGAGCAGTTCTTC.

This clonotype was picked up many times. This sequence joins TRBV12-3 or TRBV12-4 and TRBJ1-1, with D hard to call. V lost 3 bases, J lost 11 bases, and 22 bases lay in between. This CDR3 comprises 15 residues. The CDR3 bases are TGTGCCAGCAGTTTTGGTGTTGTGGGGAGAGGGTTGGCTTTCTTT. Translating gives CASSFGVVGRGLAFF.

The chain uses TRBV6-5 and TRBJ1-2; a possible D gene is TRBD1 (5 bases). The CDR3 consists of 12 residues. V gave up 5 bases and J gave up 5 bases, with 9 bases separating them. Germline V gene sequence: CDR1 MNHEY, CDR2 SVGAGI. CDR3 amino acids: CASSTDRYGYTF. CDR3 nucleotide sequence: TGTGCCAGCAGTACAGACAGATATGGCTACACCTTC.

This clonotype is termed medium-sized. Here the CDR3 reads CASSLTTGGDEQYF. CDR3 nucleotide sequence: TGTGCCAGCAGTTTGACCACAGGGGGCGACGAGCAGTACTTC. The chain uses TRBV12-3 or TRBV12-4 and TRBJ2-7, with 9 bases matching TRBD1. CDR3 length equals 14 residues. V lost 3 bases to trimming and J lost 5 bases; unmatched junction nucleotides: 5.

This clonotype turned up a few times. This sequence joins TRBV6-2 or TRBV6-3 and TRBJ2-1; 8 nucleotides agree with TRBD1. Looked up from germline, CDR1 is MNHEY and CDR2 is SVGEGT. There are 14 residues in the CDR3. V was clipped by 7 bases and J by 16 bases; unmatched bases: 18. CDR3 sequence (DNA): TGTGCCAGCACCCATTCGCCCAACAGGGGGACATTTTTCTTC. It specifies CASTHSPNRGTFFF.

The gene calls are TRBV2 and TRBJ2-5, with D unclear. In germline, CDR1 is SNHLY, CDR2 FYNNEI. The CDR3 length is 13 residues. Trimming took off 6 bases at V and 5 bases at J, with 13 bases between the two ends. The CDR3 loop is CASREDPTETQYF. The CDR3 nucleotides are TGTGCCAGCAGAGAGGACCCCACGGAGACCCAGTACTTC.

As DNA, the CDR3 is TGTGCCAGCAGCGTACCGGGACAGACACATGAAAAACTGTTTTTT. It codes for CASSVPGQTHEKLFF. The chain carries TRBV7-9 and TRBJ1-4; TRBD1 agrees at 7 bases. V was pared by 5 bases and J by 6 bases, with 9 bases of the junction left unmatched. Germline CDR1 reads SEHNR; CDR2 reads FQNEAQ (reference sequence). The CDR3 covers 15 residues. The full variable domain, its missing parts supplied by reference TRBV7-9 and TRBJ1-4, is DTGVSQNPRHKITKRGQNVTFRCDPISEHNRLYWYRQTLGQGPEFLTYFQNEAQLEKSRLLSDRFSAERPKGSFSTLEIQRTEQGDSAMYLCASSVPGQTHEKLFFGSGTQLSVL.

This clonotype was counted between two and nine times. J is TRBJ1-1 and V is TRBV10-3; weak D call: TRBD1 (6 bases). Trimming pared 7 bases from V and 1 base from J, leaving 13 bases between. Germline values: CDR1 ENHRY, CDR2 SYGVKD. This CDR3 has 14 residues. Written as DNA, the CDR3 is TGTGCCATCACCATGGGACAAACGAACACTGAAGCTTTCTTT. This translates into CAITMGQTNTEAFF.

The V gene is TRBV15, the J gene TRBJ2-2; 7 bases agree with TRBD2. V was clipped by 8 bases and J by 4 bases; unmatched bases: 10. The CDR3 contains 15 residues. Germline CDR1 is LNHNV and CDR2 is YYDKDF (reference sequence). The CDR3 spells CATAASGNLTGELFF. The CDR3 region has the DNA TGTGCCACCGCGGCTAGCGGTAACCTCACCGGGGAGCTGTTTTTT.

This clonotype was observed at least ten times. The chain has TRBV10-3 and TRBJ2-3; 8 bases are a match to TRBD2. This CDR3 region has 14 residues. J lost 1 base, V lost 3 bases, and 0 bases had no gene match. CDR1 and CDR2 from the germline V gene are ENHRY and SYGVKD. The CDR3 protein is CAISEAGGTDTQYF. CDR3 sequence (DNA): TGTGCCATCAGTGAAGCGGGGGGCACAGATACGCAGTATTTT.

This clonotype counts as large. This chain links TRBV20-1 with TRBJ2-5; 11 nucleotides match TRBD1. Germline V gene lookup returns CDR1 DFQATT and CDR2 SNEGSKA (reference sequence). Losses at the gene ends were 1 base for V and 5 bases for J; bases not matched to a gene: 0. The CDR3 spans 13 residues. For the CDR3, the DNA is TGCAGTGCTAGAGGGGACAGGGGGGAGACCCAGTACTTC. Protein sequence: CSARGDRGETQYF.

The chain uses TRBV4-1 and TRBJ1-1, with D perhaps matching TRBD1 (6 bases). Germline V lookup: CDR1 MGHRA, CDR2 YSYEKL. The CDR3 runs to 15 residues. Trimming took off 2 bases at V and 1 base at J, with 11 bases between the two ends. The CDR3 nucleotides are TGCGCCAGCAGCCAAACAGGGCAGGGGAACACTGAAGCTTTCTTT. Protein: CASSQTGQGNTEAFF.

In nucleotides, the CDR3 is TGTGCCAGCAGTGATTCTAGGACATCACTCCAGCATTTT. It codes for CASSDSRTSLQHF. V gene TRBV2 combines with J gene TRBJ1-5, with D possibly matching TRBD1 (5 bases). The V gene's germline CDR1 is SNHLY and CDR2 FYNNEI. This CDR3 comprises 13 residues. Trimming stripped 3 bases from V and 12 bases from J, with 15 bases between.

The chain links TRBV7-9 to TRBJ2-3, with 16 bases lining up with TRBD2. CDR3 length: 16 residues. V lost 5 bases, J lost 1 base, and 0 bases stayed unmatched. Looked up from germline, CDR1 is SEHNR and CDR2 is FQNEAQ (reference sequence). CDR3 in DNA: TGTGCCAGCAGCGGGACTAGCGGGAGGGGCACAGATACGCAGTATTTT. Encoded protein: CASSGTSGRGTDTQYF.

This chain uses TRBV5-1 with TRBJ2-1, with 10 positions matching TRBD2. Trimming cost V 5 bases and J 6 bases; bases outside gene matches: 8. The CDR3 contains 15 residues. From germline, CDR1 is SGHRS and CDR2 YFSETQ. The CDR3 sequence is CASSWASGSPNEQFF. CDR3 nucleotide sequence: TGCGCCAGCAGTTGGGCTAGCGGGAGCCCCAATGAGCAGTTCTTC.